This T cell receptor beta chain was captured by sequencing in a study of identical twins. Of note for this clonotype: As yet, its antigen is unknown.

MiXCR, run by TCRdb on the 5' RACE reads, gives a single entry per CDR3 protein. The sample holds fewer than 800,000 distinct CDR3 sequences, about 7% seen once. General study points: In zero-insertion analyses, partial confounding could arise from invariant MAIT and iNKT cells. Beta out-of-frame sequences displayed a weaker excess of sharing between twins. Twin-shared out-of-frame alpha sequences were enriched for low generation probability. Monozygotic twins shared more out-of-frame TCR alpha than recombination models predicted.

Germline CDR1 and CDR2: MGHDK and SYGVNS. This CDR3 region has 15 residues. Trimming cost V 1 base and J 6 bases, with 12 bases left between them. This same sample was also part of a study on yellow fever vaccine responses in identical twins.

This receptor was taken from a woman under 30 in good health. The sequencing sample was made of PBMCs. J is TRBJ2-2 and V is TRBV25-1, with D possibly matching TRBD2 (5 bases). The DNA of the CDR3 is TGTGCCAGCAGTGAATTAAAGGGAGTTGCCGGGGAGCTGTTTTTT. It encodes CASSELKGVAGELFF.